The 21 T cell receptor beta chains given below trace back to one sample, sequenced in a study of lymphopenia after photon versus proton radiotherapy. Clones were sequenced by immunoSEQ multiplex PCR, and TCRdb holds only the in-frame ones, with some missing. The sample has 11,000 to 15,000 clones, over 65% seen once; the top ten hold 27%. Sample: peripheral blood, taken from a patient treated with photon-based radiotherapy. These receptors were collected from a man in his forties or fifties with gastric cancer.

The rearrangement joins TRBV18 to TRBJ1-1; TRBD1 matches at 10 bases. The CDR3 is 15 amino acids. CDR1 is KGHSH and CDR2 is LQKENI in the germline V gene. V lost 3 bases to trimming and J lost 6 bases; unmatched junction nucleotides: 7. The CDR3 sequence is CASSPTGGASPEAFF. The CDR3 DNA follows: TGTGCCAGCTCACCGACAGGGGGCGCATCCCCTGAAGCTTTCTTT.

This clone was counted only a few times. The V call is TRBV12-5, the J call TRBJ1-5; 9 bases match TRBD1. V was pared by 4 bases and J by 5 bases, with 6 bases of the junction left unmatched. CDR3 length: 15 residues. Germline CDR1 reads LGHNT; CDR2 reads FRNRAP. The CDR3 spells CASGWDRAGYQPQHF. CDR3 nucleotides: TGTGCTAGTGGTTGGGACAGGGCCGGGTATCAGCCCCAGCATTTT.

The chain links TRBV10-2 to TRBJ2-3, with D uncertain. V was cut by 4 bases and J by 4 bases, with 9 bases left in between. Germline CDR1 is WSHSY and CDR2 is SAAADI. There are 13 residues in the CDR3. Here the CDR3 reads CASSGARADTQYF. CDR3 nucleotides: TGCGCCAGCAGTGGGGCTAGGGCAGATACGCAGTATTTT.

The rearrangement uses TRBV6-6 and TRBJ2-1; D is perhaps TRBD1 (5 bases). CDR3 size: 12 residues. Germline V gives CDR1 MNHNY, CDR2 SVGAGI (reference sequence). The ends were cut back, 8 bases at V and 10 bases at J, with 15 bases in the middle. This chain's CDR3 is CASVRDKQEQFF. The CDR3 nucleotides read TGTGCCAGCGTCAGGGATAAACAAGAGCAGTTCTTC.

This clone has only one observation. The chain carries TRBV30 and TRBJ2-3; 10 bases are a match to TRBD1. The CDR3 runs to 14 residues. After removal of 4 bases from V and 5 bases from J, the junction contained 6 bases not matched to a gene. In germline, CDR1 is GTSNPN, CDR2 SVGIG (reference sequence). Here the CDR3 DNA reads TGTGCCTGGAATCGGGACAGGGGAGGAGATACGCAGTATTTT. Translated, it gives CAWNRDRGGDTQYF.

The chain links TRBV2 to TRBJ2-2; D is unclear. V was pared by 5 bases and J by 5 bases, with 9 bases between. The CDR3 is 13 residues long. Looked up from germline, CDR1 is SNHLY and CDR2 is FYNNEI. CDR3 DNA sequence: TGTGCCAGCAGTTTGAAGCAAACCGGGGAGCTGTTTTTT. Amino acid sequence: CASSLKQTGELFF.

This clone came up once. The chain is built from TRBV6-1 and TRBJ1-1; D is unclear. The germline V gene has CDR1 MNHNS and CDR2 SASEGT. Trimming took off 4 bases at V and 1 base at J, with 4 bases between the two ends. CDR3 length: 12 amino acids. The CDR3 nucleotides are TGTGCCAGCAGTGGATCGAACACTGAAGCTTTCTTT. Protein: CASSGSNTEAFF.

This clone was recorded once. DNA of the CDR3: TGTGCCAGCCATCGCCAGGGGGCGGGCCAAGAGACCCAGTACTTC. Residues: CASHRQGAGQETQYF. The rearrangement links TRBV6-1 to TRBJ2-5; 8 bases line up with TRBD1. This CDR3 is built from 15 residues. Trimming took 8 bases from V and 1 from J; bases not matched to a gene: 9. The germline gives CDR1 MNHNS, CDR2 SASEGT.

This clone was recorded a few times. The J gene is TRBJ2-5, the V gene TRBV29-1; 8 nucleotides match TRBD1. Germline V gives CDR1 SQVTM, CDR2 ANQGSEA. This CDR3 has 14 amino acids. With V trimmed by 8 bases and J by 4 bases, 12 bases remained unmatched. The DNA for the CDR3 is TGCAGCACCCGCCAGGGGGCGCGAGGAGAGACCCAGTACTTC. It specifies CSTRQGARGETQYF.

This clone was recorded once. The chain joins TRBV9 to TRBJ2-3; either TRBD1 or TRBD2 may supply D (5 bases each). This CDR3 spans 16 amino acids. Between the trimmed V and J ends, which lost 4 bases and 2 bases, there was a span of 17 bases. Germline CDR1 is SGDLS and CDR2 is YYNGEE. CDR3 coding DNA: TGTGCCAGCAGCCAAGGCCGGGACCAACACACAGATACGCAGTATTTT. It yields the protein CASSQGRDQHTDTQYF.

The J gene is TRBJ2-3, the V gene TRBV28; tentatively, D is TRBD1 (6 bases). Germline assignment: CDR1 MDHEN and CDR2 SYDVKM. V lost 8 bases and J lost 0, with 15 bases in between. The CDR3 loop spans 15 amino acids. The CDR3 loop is CASVRQASSTDTQYF. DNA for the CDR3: TGTGCCAGCGTACGACAGGCATCTAGCACAGATACGCAGTATTTT.

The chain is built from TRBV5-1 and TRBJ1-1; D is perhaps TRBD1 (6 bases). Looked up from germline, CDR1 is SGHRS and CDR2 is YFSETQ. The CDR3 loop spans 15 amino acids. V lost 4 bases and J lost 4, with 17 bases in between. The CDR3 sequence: CASSLRAGAATEAFF. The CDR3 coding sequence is TGCGCCAGCAGCCTCAGAGCAGGGGCCGCCACTGAAGCTTTCTTT.

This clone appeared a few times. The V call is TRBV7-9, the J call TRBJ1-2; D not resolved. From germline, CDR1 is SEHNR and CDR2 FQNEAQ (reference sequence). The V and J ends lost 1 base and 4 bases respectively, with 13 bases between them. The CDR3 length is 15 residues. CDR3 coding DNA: TGTGCCAGCAGCTTAGATGACCCACGACGCTATGGCTACACCTTC. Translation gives CASSLDDPRRYGYTF.

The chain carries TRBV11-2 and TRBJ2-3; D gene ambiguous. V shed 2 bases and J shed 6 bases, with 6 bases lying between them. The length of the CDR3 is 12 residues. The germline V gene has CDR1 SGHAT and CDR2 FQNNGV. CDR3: CASSLNLDTQYF. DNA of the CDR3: TGTGCCAGCAGCTTAAATTTGGATACGCAGTATTTT.

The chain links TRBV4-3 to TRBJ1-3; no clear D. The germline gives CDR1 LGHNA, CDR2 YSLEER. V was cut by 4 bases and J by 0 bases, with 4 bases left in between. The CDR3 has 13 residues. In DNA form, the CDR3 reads TGCGCCAGCAGCCCCAGCTCTGGAAACACCATATATTTT. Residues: CASSPSSGNTIYF.

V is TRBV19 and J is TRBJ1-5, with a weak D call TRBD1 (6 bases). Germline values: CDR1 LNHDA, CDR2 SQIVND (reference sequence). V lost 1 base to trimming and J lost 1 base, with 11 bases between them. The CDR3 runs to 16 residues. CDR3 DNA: TGTGCCAGTAGTATAGTTTGGGGGGCGAGCAATCAGCCCCAGCATTTT. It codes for CASSIVWGASNQPQHF.

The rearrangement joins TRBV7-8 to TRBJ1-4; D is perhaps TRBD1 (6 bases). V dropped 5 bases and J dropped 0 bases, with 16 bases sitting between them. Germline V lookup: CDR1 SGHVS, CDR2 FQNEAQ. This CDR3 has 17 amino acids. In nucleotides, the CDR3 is TGTGCCAGCAGCCGTTTTGACAGGTTTGCAACTAATGAAAAACTGTTTTTT. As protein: CASSRFDRFATNEKLFF. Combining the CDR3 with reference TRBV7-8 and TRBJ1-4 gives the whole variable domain GAGVSQSPRYKVAKRGQDVALRCDPISGHVSLFWYQQALGQGPEFLTYFQNEAQLDKSGLPSDRFFAERPEGSVSTLKIQRTQQEDSAVYLCASSRFDRFATNEKLFFGSGTQLSVL.

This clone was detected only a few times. CDR3: CASSPIASTDTQYF. CDR3 sequence (DNA): TGTGCCAGCAGCCCTATAGCGAGCACAGATACGCAGTATTTT. V is TRBV7-3 and J is TRBJ2-3; perhaps TRBD2 as D (5 bases). Trimming stripped 5 bases from V and 0 bases from J, with 9 bases between. Germline V CDR1 and CDR2: SGHTA, FQGTGA. This CDR3 is built from 14 residues.

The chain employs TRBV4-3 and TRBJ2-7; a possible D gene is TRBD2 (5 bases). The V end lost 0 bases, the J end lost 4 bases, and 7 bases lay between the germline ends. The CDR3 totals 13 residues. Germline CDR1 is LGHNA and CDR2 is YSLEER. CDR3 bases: TGCGCCAGCAGCCAAGATAGAGGGTACGAGCAGTACTTC. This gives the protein CASSQDRGYEQYF.

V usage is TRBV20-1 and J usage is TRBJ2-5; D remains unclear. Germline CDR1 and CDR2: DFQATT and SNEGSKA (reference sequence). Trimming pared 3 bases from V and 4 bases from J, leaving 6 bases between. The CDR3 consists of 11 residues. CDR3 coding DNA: TGCAGTGCTAGGTCCGGAGAGACCCAGTACTTC. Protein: CSARSGETQYF.

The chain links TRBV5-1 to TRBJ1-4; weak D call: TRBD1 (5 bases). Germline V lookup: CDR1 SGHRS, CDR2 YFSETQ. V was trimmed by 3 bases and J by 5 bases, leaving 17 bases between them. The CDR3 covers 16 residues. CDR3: CASSSAGTGWNEKLFF. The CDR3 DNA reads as TGCGCCAGCAGCTCGGCTGGGACTGGATGGAATGAAAAACTGTTTTTT.